Listed below are T cell receptor beta chains from one sample, sequenced in a study of OX40 agonist ivuxolimab in advanced cancers. The data were produced by immunoSEQ multiplex PCR, yet TCRdb's version contains in-frame clones alone and is incomplete. There are roughly 140,000 clones in the sample; 94% occur only once, and about 0.33% lies in the top ten. The sample here was CD4+ or CD8+ T cells sorted from blood, taken in a trial of the OX40 agonist ivuxolimab. These receptors all come from an adult with an advanced solid tumor such as melanoma, head and neck, liver or kidney cancer. The CDR3 runs from the conserved cysteine through the conserved F or W. The D gene is left open where the match is weak. Size values are once, few and many counts, or a class for expanded clones, and some rows have none.

clone_size: -
v_call: TRBV28
d_call: -
j_call: TRBJ2-3
cdr3_aa: CASTISGAHADTQYF
cdr3_nt: TGTGCCAGCACTATCTCGGGGGCGCACGCAGATACGCAGTATTTT

clone_size: -
v_call: TRBV7-9
d_call: -
j_call: TRBJ1-3
cdr3_aa: CASSPRLIYSGNTIYF
cdr3_nt: TGTGCCAGCAGCCCCCGACTGATCTACTCTGGAAACACCATATATTTT

clone_size: -
v_call: TRBV15
d_call: -
j_call: TRBJ2-7
cdr3_aa: CATSRTGRASEQYF
cdr3_nt: TGTGCCACCAGCAGGACAGGAAGGGCCTCCGAGCAGTACTTC

clone_size: -
v_call: TRBV7-2
d_call: -
j_call: TRBJ1-3
cdr3_aa: CASSGRTGPGNTIYF
cdr3_nt: TGTGCCAGCAGCGGGAGGACGGGTCCTGGAAACACCATATATTTT

clone_size: -
v_call: TRBV7-2
d_call: -
j_call: TRBJ1-2
cdr3_aa: CASGDYGYTF
cdr3_nt: TGTGCCAGCGGGGACTATGGCTACACCTTC

clone_size: -
v_call: TRBV7-7
d_call: TRBD2
j_call: TRBJ2-5
cdr3_aa: CASSPRAAGGETQYF
cdr3_nt: TGTGCCAGCAGCCCAAGGGCGGCGGGGGGAGAGACCCAGTACTTC

clone_size: -
v_call: TRBV5-6
d_call: -
j_call: TRBJ2-4
cdr3_aa: CASSFTGRGNIQYF
cdr3_nt: TGTGCCAGCAGCTTTACAGGGAGAGGAAACATTCAGTACTTC

clone_size: -
v_call: TRBV5-1
d_call: -
j_call: TRBJ2-4
cdr3_aa: CASSSTFSGAKNIQYF
cdr3_nt: TGCGCCAGCAGCTCCACATTCTCGGGGGCCAAAAACATTCAGTACTTC

clone_size: -
v_call: TRBV4-3
d_call: TRBD1
j_call: TRBJ2-1
cdr3_aa: CASSQDIRSGDRGRGEQFF
cdr3_nt: TGCGCCAGCAGCCAAGATATTCGGTCCGGGGACAGGGGCCGGGGTGAGCAGTTCTTC

clone_size: -
v_call: TRBV7-9
d_call: -
j_call: TRBJ1-4
cdr3_aa: CASSLGRGPSEKLFF
cdr3_nt: TGTGCCAGCAGCTTAGGACGGGGACCTTCTGAAAAACTGTTTTTT

clone_size: -
v_call: TRBV5-4
d_call: TRBD2
j_call: TRBJ2-1
cdr3_aa: CASSLRAGGPGNEQFF
cdr3_nt: TGTGCCAGCAGCTTGAGGGCGGGAGGGCCGGGCAATGAGCAGTTCTTC

clone_size: -
v_call: TRBV18
d_call: -
j_call: TRBJ1-3
cdr3_aa: CASSTRRNTIYF
cdr3_nt: TGTGCCAGCTCAACCCGAAGAAACACCATATATTTT

clone_size: -
v_call: TRBV6-1
d_call: -
j_call: TRBJ1-3
cdr3_aa: CASTGTGNTIYF
cdr3_nt: TGTGCCAGCACAGGGACTGGAAACACCATATATTTT

clone_size: -
v_call: TRBV7-2
d_call: -
j_call: TRBJ2-7
cdr3_aa: CASSLIYEQYF
cdr3_nt: TGTGCCAGCAGCTTAATTTACGAGCAGTACTTC

clone_size: -
v_call: TRBV27
d_call: -
j_call: TRBJ1-1
cdr3_aa: CASSSTAGTAMNTEAFF
cdr3_nt: TGTGCCAGCAGTTCCACAGCCGGGACGGCCATGAACACTGAAGCTTTCTTT

clone_size: -
v_call: TRBV11-3
d_call: TRBD2
j_call: TRBJ2-7
cdr3_aa: CASSLGLAASYEQYF
cdr3_nt: TGTGCCAGCAGCTTAGGACTAGCGGCCTCCTACGAGCAGTACTTC

clone_size: -
v_call: TRBV5-1
d_call: -
j_call: TRBJ1-2
cdr3_aa: CASSPQPTVGLNYGYTF
cdr3_nt: TGCGCCAGCAGCCCCCAACCGACAGTCGGATTAAACTATGGCTACACCTTC

clone_size: -
v_call: TRBV7-2
d_call: -
j_call: TRBJ1-2
cdr3_aa: CASSLEAHYGYTF
cdr3_nt: TGTGCCAGCAGCTTAGAGGCTCACTATGGCTACACCTTC

clone_size: -
v_call: TRBV5-1
d_call: TRBD2
j_call: TRBJ2-3
cdr3_aa: CASSLGFGGGSTDTQYF
cdr3_nt: TGCGCCAGCAGCTTGGGTTTTGGCGGGGGGAGCACAGATACGCAGTATTTT

clone_size: -
v_call: TRBV7-2
d_call: -
j_call: TRBJ2-4
cdr3_aa: CASSLASGVNIQYF
cdr3_nt: TGTGCCAGCAGCTTAGCGTCAGGGGTTAACATTCAGTACTTC

clone_size: -
v_call: TRBV9
d_call: -
j_call: TRBJ1-1
cdr3_aa: CASSKSTGWASNTEAFF
cdr3_nt: TGTGCCAGCAGCAAAAGCACAGGGTGGGCTTCGAACACTGAAGCTTTCTTT

clone_size: once
v_call: TRBV5-6
d_call: TRBD2
j_call: TRBJ2-1
cdr3_aa: CASSLPTSGRYNEQFF
cdr3_nt: TGTGCCAGCAGCTTACCCACTAGCGGGAGGTACAATGAGCAGTTCTTC

clone_size: -
v_call: TRBV2
d_call: -
j_call: TRBJ1-6
cdr3_aa: CASKIPTGPNSPLHF
cdr3_nt: TGTGCCAGCAAAATACCCACGGGCCCTAATTCACCCCTCCACTTT

clone_size: -
v_call: TRBV14
d_call: TRBD1
j_call: TRBJ1-1
cdr3_aa: CASSQGQNSEAFF
cdr3_nt: TGTGCCAGCAGCCAGGGACAGAACTCTGAAGCTTTCTTT

clone_size: -
v_call: TRBV7-2
d_call: -
j_call: TRBJ2-1
cdr3_aa: CASSFGPGAGSYNEQFF
cdr3_nt: TGTGCCAGCAGCTTCGGACCAGGGGCGGGCTCCTACAATGAGCAGTTCTTC

clone_size: -
v_call: TRBV5-1
d_call: -
j_call: TRBJ1-5
cdr3_aa: CASSLEGFNQPQHF
cdr3_nt: TGCGCCAGCAGCTTGGAGGGTTTCAATCAGCCCCAGCATTTT

clone_size: -
v_call: TRBV6-5
d_call: -
j_call: TRBJ1-1
cdr3_aa: CASSFMGDTEAFF
cdr3_nt: TGTGCCAGCAGTTTTATGGGAGACACTGAAGCTTTCTTT

clone_size: -
v_call: TRBV28
d_call: -
j_call: TRBJ1-5
cdr3_aa: CASSSPPTDQHF
cdr3_nt: TGTGCCAGCAGTTCCCCTCCCACTGACCAGCATTTT

clone_size: -
v_call: TRBV7-9
d_call: -
j_call: TRBJ1-1
cdr3_aa: CASSLAFQGRNTEAFF
cdr3_nt: TGTGCCAGCAGCTTAGCGTTCCAGGGAAGGAACACTGAAGCTTTCTTT

clone_size: -
v_call: TRBV6-1
d_call: TRBD2
j_call: TRBJ2-3
cdr3_aa: CASSDHSGSGSDTQYF
cdr3_nt: TGTGCCAGCAGTGACCATAGCGGGAGCGGGTCAGATACGCAGTATTTT

clone_size: -
v_call: TRBV6-5
d_call: TRBD2
j_call: TRBJ2-3
cdr3_aa: CASGTSGGYPQRQYF
cdr3_nt: TGTGCCAGCGGGACTAGCGGGGGGTACCCCCAGAGGCAGTATTTT

clone_size: -
v_call: TRBV12-5
d_call: -
j_call: TRBJ2-2
cdr3_aa: CASGLGQPDTGELFF
cdr3_nt: TGTGCTAGTGGTTTGGGACAGCCCGACACCGGGGAGCTGTTTTTT

clone_size: few
v_call: TRBV7-9
d_call: -
j_call: TRBJ1-1
cdr3_aa: CASLNTEAFF
cdr3_nt: TGTGCCAGCTTGAACACTGAAGCTTTCTTT

clone_size: -
v_call: TRBV4-1
d_call: -
j_call: TRBJ1-4
cdr3_aa: CASSQVGTTNEKLFF
cdr3_nt: TGCGCCAGCAGCCAAGTGGGAACAACTAATGAAAAACTGTTTTTT

clone_size: -
v_call: TRBV9
d_call: -
j_call: TRBJ1-1
cdr3_aa: CASSVAGPLRWGVAFF
cdr3_nt: TGTGCCAGCAGCGTAGCCGGGCCCTTAAGGTGGGGAGTAGCTTTCTTT

clone_size: -
v_call: TRBV5-5
d_call: -
j_call: TRBJ1-1
cdr3_aa: CASSLVGITEAFF
cdr3_nt: TGTGCCAGCAGCTTGGTGGGGATTACTGAAGCTTTCTTT

clone_size: -
v_call: TRBV28
d_call: -
j_call: TRBJ1-4
cdr3_aa: CASSLQGTATNEKLFF
cdr3_nt: TGTGCCAGCAGTCTCCAGGGCACAGCAACTAATGAAAAACTGTTTTTT

clone_size: -
v_call: TRBV5-1
d_call: -
j_call: TRBJ2-1
cdr3_aa: CASSLVGESYNEQFF
cdr3_nt: TGCGCCAGCAGCTTGGTGGGGGAGTCCTACAATGAGCAGTTCTTC

clone_size: -
v_call: TRBV28
d_call: TRBD2
j_call: TRBJ2-5
cdr3_aa: CASRQTIPRTSGSSLETQYF
cdr3_nt: TGTGCCAGCCGACAGACAATTCCTAGGACTAGCGGGAGCTCCCTAGAGACCCAGTACTTC

clone_size: -
v_call: TRBV7-3
d_call: TRBD2
j_call: TRBJ2-1
cdr3_aa: CASSTLAGGYNEQFF
cdr3_nt: TGTGCCAGCAGCACACTAGCGGGAGGTTACAATGAGCAGTTCTTC

clone_size: -
v_call: TRBV5-6
d_call: -
j_call: TRBJ1-3
cdr3_aa: CASSFSPNGNTIYF
cdr3_nt: TGTGCCAGCAGCTTTAGTCCCAATGGAAACACCATATATTTT

clone_size: -
v_call: TRBV10-3
d_call: TRBD1
j_call: TRBJ2-7
cdr3_aa: CAISESSTGGYEQYF
cdr3_nt: TGTGCCATCAGTGAGTCGAGCACAGGGGGCTACGAGCAGTACTTC

clone_size: -
v_call: TRBV7-3
d_call: TRBD2
j_call: TRBJ2-7
cdr3_aa: CASSSRGGAGGSRTYEQYF
cdr3_nt: TGTGCCAGCAGCTCTAGGGGAGGAGCGGGAGGCTCGAGGACCTACGAGCAGTACTTC

clone_size: -
v_call: TRBV7-8
d_call: TRBD2
j_call: TRBJ2-1
cdr3_aa: CASSSKGRGSSYNEQFF
cdr3_nt: TGTGCCAGCAGCTCGAAGGGGCGGGGGAGCTCCTACAATGAGCAGTTCTTC

clone_size: -
v_call: TRBV7-9
d_call: -
j_call: TRBJ1-2
cdr3_aa: CASSSEGYGYTF
cdr3_nt: TGTGCCAGCAGCTCCGAAGGCTATGGCTACACCTTC

clone_size: -
v_call: TRBV6-1
d_call: -
j_call: TRBJ2-3
cdr3_aa: CASSAQGTTDTQYF
cdr3_nt: TGTGCCAGCAGTGCGCAGGGAACCACAGATACGCAGTATTTT

clone_size: -
v_call: TRBV23-1
d_call: TRBD1
j_call: TRBJ2-5
cdr3_aa: CASSQRDSQETQYF
cdr3_nt: TGCGCCAGCAGTCAACGGGACAGCCAAGAGACCCAGTACTTC

clone_size: once
v_call: TRBV4-3
d_call: -
j_call: TRBJ2-1
cdr3_aa: CASSQAPFPNEQFF
cdr3_nt: TGCGCCAGCAGCCAAGCGCCTTTCCCCAATGAGCAGTTCTTC

clone_size: -
v_call: TRBV21-1
d_call: -
j_call: TRBJ1-3
cdr3_aa: CASSKGGRLNSGNTIYF
cdr3_nt: TGTGCCAGCAGCAAAGGCGGCAGACTAAACTCTGGAAACACCATATATTTT

clone_size: -
v_call: TRBV5-1
d_call: TRBD1
j_call: TRBJ1-4
cdr3_aa: CASSDRTGRNEKLFF
cdr3_nt: TGCGCCAGCAGCGACCGGACAGGGAGGAATGAAAAACTGTTTTTT

clone_size: -
v_call: TRBV7-9
d_call: TRBD1
j_call: TRBJ2-1
cdr3_aa: CASTPTGTGGNEQFF
cdr3_nt: TGTGCCAGCACCCCAACCGGGACAGGGGGGAATGAGCAGTTCTTC

clone_size: -
v_call: TRBV10-3
d_call: TRBD1
j_call: TRBJ1-1
cdr3_aa: CAIRGDRENTEAFF
cdr3_nt: TGTGCCATCAGAGGGGACAGGGAGAACACTGAAGCTTTCTTT

clone_size: -
v_call: TRBV28
d_call: TRBD2
j_call: TRBJ2-4
cdr3_aa: CASSLTGLAGVKNIQYF
cdr3_nt: TGTGCCAGCAGTTTAACAGGACTAGCGGGAGTAAAAAACATTCAGTACTTC

clone_size: -
v_call: TRBV7-2
d_call: -
j_call: TRBJ2-7
cdr3_aa: CASSSRQQGGNFYEQYF
cdr3_nt: TGTGCCAGCAGCTCCAGACAACAGGGAGGCAATTTCTACGAGCAGTACTTC

clone_size: -
v_call: TRBV7-9
d_call: TRBD2
j_call: TRBJ2-2
cdr3_aa: CASGPSGPGGELFF
cdr3_nt: TGTGCCAGCGGCCCTAGCGGACCCGGGGGGGAGCTGTTTTTT